This entry describes one T cell receptor beta chain. Its antigen is currently unknown. CDR1 SGHTA and CDR2 FQGTGA come from the germline V gene. With 2 bases removed from V and 3 bases from J, the gap between germline ends came to 4 bases. The CDR3 consists of 13 residues. These data are taken from a study of OX40 agonist ivuxolimab in advanced cancers. Background on the study: Mean age about 60 years, range roughly 20 to 85; roughly 80% male. Study results and limitations: CD4+ and CD8+ T cells in blood underwent clonal expansion by week 6 at 0.1 to 3.0 mg/kg. Researchers did not determine the expanded peripheral T cells' antigen specificity.

Profiling relied on immunoSEQ multiplex PCR, and the TCRdb table lists in-frame clones only, not all of them. Here the sample spans some 110,000 clones, just under 95% being singletons. This receptor was identified in an adult with an advanced solid tumor such as melanoma, head and neck, liver or kidney cancer. The source material was CD4+ or CD8+ T cells sorted from blood, sampled in a trial of the OX40 agonist ivuxolimab. This chain joins TRBV7-3 and TRBJ1-4; no clear D gene. The CDR3 spells CASSLYPNEKLFF. For the CDR3, the DNA is TGTGCCAGCAGCTTATACCCTAATGAAAAACTGTTTTTT.